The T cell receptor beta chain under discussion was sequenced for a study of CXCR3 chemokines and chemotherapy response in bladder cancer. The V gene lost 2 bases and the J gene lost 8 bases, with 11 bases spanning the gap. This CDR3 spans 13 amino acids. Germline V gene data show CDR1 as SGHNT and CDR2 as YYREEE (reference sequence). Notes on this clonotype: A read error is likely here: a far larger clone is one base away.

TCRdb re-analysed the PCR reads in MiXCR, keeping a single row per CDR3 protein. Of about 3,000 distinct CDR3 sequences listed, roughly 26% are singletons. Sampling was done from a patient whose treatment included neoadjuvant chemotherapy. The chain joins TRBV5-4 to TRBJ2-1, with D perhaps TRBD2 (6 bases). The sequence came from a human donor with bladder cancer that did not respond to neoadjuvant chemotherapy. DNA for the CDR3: TGTGCCAGCAGCTTAGGGAGGACATATGAGCAGTTCTTC. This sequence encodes CASSLGRTYEQFF.